This T cell receptor beta chain was captured in a study of blood T cells in healthy people across ages. This clonotype was counted only a few times. Trimming cost V 4 bases and J 12 bases, with 19 bases left between them. The CDR3 spans 14 residues. Germline V gene data show CDR1 as SNHLY and CDR2 as FYNNEI. Then a second PCR, running roughly 7 to 11 cycles, was carried out with a sample-barcoded 5' primer and a J-beta primer mix. TCRdb redid the calling of the 5' RACE reads with MiXCR, one entry per CDR3 protein. This repertoire shows 600,000 or so distinct CDR3 sequences, roughly 21% found once; its top ten account for approximately 3.6%.

The origin of this receptor is a man in his 70s in good health. The chain is built from TRBV2 and TRBJ2-1; maybe TRBD2 (6 bases). The sequenced material came from blood. The CDR3 loop is CASSVPGVLNPQFF. DNA for the CDR3: TGTGCCAGCAGTGTACCGGGAGTCTTAAACCCGCAGTTCTTC.